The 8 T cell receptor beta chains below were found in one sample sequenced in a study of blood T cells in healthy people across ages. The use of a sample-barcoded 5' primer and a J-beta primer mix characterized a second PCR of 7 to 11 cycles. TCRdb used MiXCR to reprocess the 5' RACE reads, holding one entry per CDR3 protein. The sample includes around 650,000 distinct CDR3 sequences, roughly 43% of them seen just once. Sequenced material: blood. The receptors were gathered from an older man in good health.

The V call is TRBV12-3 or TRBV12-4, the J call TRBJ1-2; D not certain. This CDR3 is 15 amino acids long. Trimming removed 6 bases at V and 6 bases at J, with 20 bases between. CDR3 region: CASRGSGRFSHGYTF. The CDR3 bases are TGTGCCAGCAGGGGTTCGGGCAGGTTTTCCCATGGCTACACCTTC.

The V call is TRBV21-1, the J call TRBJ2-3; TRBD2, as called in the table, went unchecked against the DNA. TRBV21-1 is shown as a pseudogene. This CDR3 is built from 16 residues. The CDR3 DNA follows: TGTGCCAGCAGCAGAACCGGGACTAGCGGGGGATATACGCAGTATTTT. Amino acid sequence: CASSRTGTSGGYTQYF.

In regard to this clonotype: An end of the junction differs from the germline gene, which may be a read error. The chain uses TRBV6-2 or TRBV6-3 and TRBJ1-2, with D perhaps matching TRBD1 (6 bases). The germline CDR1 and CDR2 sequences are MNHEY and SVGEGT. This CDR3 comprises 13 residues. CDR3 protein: CTSSYLAGEGYTF. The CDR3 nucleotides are TGTACCAGCAGTTACTTGGCAGGGGAGGGCTACACCTTC.

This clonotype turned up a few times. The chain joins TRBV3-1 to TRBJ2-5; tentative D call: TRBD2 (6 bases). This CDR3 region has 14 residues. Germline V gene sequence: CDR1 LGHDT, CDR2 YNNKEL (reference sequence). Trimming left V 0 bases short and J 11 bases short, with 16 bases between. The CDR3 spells CASSQEGGRAIQYF. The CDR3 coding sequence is TGTGCCAGCAGCCAAGAAGGAGGGCGGGCGATACAGTACTTC.

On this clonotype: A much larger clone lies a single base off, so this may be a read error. The CDR3 sequence is CSARPTGSHGSYNEQYF. CDR3 sequence (DNA): TGCAGTGCTAGACCCACAGGGTCCCACGGCTCCTACAATGAGCAGTACTTC. The chain joins TRBV20-1 to TRBJ2-1, with a tentative D call TRBD1 (6 bases). The DNA end favors TRBJ2-7, so the J call may be wrong. The length of the CDR3 is 17 residues. The germline CDR1 and CDR2 sequences are DFQATT and SNEGSKA (reference sequence).

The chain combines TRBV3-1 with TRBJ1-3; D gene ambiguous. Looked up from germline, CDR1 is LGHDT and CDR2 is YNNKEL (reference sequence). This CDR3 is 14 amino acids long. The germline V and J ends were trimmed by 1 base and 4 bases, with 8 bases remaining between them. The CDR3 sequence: CASSQGRGGNTIYF. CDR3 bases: TGTGCCAGCAGCCAAGGCAGAGGAGGAAACACCATATATTTT.

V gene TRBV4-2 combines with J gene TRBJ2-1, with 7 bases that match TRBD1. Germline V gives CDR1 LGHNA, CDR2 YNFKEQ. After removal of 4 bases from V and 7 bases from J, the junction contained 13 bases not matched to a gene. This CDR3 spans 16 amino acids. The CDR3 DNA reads TGTGCCAGCAGCCTGACCGGGACAGAAGACGGGAATGAGCAGTTCTTC. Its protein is CASSLTGTEDGNEQFF.

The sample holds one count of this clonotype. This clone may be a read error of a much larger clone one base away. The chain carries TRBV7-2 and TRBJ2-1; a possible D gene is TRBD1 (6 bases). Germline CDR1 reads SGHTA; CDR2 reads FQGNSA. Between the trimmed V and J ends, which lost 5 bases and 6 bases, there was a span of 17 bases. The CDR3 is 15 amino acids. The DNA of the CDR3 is TGTGCCAGCAGCATTAACAGGGTCCCCTCCAATGAGCAGTTCTTC. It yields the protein CASSINRVPSNEQFF.